This T cell receptor (beta chain) was sequenced for a study of T cell repertoires in cytomegalovirus infection. Turning to the study itself: Signatures in public TCR beta sequences pointed to both CMV infection and matching HLA type. Study-level findings and limits: Accumulated public TCR beta family frequency recognized individuals carrying CMV together with the relevant HLA. The ex vivo response was dominated by HLA-C-restricted CMV-specific TCR beta clonotypes.

TCRdb used MiXCR to reprocess the reads, holding one entry per CDR3 protein. Among around 290,000 distinct CDR3 sequences listed, roughly 24% were seen once. The V gene lost 8 bases and the J gene lost 2 bases, with 7 bases spanning the gap. CDR3 length: 13 amino acids. Germline V gene data show CDR1 as SGHVS and CDR2 as FNYEAQ. This clonotype was seen at least ten times. The target antigen is unknown. V gene TRBV7-6 combines with J gene TRBJ2-6; D might be TRBD2 (5 bases). Sequencing was performed on PBMCs. The receptor was derived from a human donor in good health (CMV status not recorded). Some clones in this sample may be carry-over from other donors' samples. The CDR3 spells CASWETGANVLTF. The CDR3 DNA is TGTGCCAGCTGGGAGACTGGGGCCAACGTCCTGACTTTC.